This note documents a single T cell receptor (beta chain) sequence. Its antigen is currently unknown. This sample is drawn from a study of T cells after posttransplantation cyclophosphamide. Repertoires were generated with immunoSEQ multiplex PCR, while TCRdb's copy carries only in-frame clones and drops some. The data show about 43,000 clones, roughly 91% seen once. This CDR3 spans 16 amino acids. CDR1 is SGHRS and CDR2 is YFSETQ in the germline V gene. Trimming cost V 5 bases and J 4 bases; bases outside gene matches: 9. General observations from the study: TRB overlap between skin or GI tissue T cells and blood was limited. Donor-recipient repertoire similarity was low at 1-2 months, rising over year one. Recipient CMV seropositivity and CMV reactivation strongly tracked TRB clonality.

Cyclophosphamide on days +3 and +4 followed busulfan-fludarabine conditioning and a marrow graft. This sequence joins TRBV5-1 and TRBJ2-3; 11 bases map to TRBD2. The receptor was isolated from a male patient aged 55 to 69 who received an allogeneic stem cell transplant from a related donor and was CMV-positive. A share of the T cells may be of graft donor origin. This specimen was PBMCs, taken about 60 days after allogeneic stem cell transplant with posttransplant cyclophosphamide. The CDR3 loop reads CASSKKLAGVPDTQYF. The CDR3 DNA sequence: TGCGCCAGCAGTAAGAAACTAGCGGGGGTTCCAGATACGCAGTATTTT.